This is a list of T cell receptor beta chains from one sample in a study. TCRdb reanalysed the 5' RACE reads using MiXCR and keeps one entry per CDR3 protein. The table shows roughly 57,000 distinct CDR3 sequences, with around 21% occurring only once. Input material: tumor-infiltrating Tregs sorted from the breast tumor. These receptors came from a female donor with breast cancer. CDR3s include the opening cysteine and the closing phenylalanine or tryptophan. A D gene is named only where the DNA matches it firmly. Some rows have no size entry. The others give once, few or many, or a class for an expanded clone.

d_call: -; cdr3_length: 15; clone_size: few; v_call: TRBV9; j_call: TRBJ1-3; cdr3_nt: TGTGCCAGCAGCGCGGAGACGGGGGGAAGAAACACCATATATTTT; cdr3_aa: CASSAETGGRNTIYF
d_call: TRBD1; cdr3_length: 15; clone_size: few; v_call: TRBV5-1; j_call: TRBJ2-3; cdr3_nt: TGCGCCAGCAGCTTGGCCCGGGACAGGGGAGATACGCAGTATTTT; cdr3_aa: CASSLARDRGDTQYF
d_call: TRBD2; cdr3_length: 17; clone_size: few; v_call: TRBV4-2; j_call: TRBJ2-2; cdr3_nt: TGTGCCAGCAGCCACCCTGGGCGGGGGGGCCGAACCGGGGAGCTGTTTTTT; cdr3_aa: CASSHPGRGGRTGELFF
d_call: -; cdr3_length: 15; clone_size: -; v_call: TRBV9; j_call: TRBJ2-5; cdr3_nt: TGTGCCAGCAGCGTAGGGCAGGGGACCCAAGAGACCCAGTACTTC; cdr3_aa: CASSVGQGTQETQYF
d_call: TRBD2; cdr3_length: 17; clone_size: many; v_call: TRBV5-1; j_call: TRBJ2-2; cdr3_nt: TGCGCCAGCAGCTTGGAGGGGACTAGCGGGAACACCGGGGAGCTGTTTTTT; cdr3_aa: CASSLEGTSGNTGELFF
d_call: TRBD1; cdr3_length: 16; clone_size: few; v_call: TRBV4-1; j_call: TRBJ1-3; cdr3_nt: TGCGCCAGCAGCCCCAATTTCCAGGGGGCTGGAAACACCATATATTTT; cdr3_aa: CASSPNFQGAGNTIYF
d_call: -; cdr3_length: 13; clone_size: -; v_call: TRBV20-1; j_call: TRBJ1-2; cdr3_nt: TGCAGTGCTAGGCCACAGGAGACAGATGGCTACACCTTC; cdr3_aa: CSARPQETDGYTF
d_call: TRBD1; cdr3_length: 15; clone_size: many; v_call: TRBV20-1; j_call: TRBJ2-1; cdr3_nt: TGCAGTGGACAGGGGGCGGCCAAAAGCTACAATGAGCAGTTCTTC; cdr3_aa: CSGQGAAKSYNEQFF
d_call: -; cdr3_length: 15; clone_size: -; v_call: TRBV7-2; j_call: TRBJ2-5; cdr3_nt: TGTGCCAGCAGCTTAGTAGGAGGGCAAGGGGAGACCCAGTACTTC; cdr3_aa: CASSLVGGQGETQYF
d_call: -; cdr3_length: 13; clone_size: few; v_call: TRBV20-1; j_call: TRBJ1-5; cdr3_nt: TGCAGTGCTCAAGGGAGAGGCCAGGGGCCCCAGCATTTT; cdr3_aa: CSAQGRGQGPQHF
d_call: -; cdr3_length: 13; clone_size: few; v_call: TRBV9; j_call: TRBJ1-5; cdr3_nt: TGTGCCAGCAGCGTAAGTGTTGATCAGCCCCAGCATTTT; cdr3_aa: CASSVSVDQPQHF
d_call: -; cdr3_length: 15; clone_size: many; v_call: TRBV7-2; j_call: TRBJ2-2; cdr3_nt: TGTGCCAGCAGCCCGACGGGGCTTCCCAGCGGGGAGCTGTTTTTT; cdr3_aa: CASSPTGLPSGELFF
d_call: -; cdr3_length: 15; clone_size: -; v_call: TRBV6-5; j_call: TRBJ2-2; cdr3_nt: TGTGCCAGCAGTTACAGCCCCTGGAGTACCGGGGAGCTGTTTTTT; cdr3_aa: CASSYSPWSTGELFF
d_call: -; cdr3_length: 12; clone_size: -; v_call: TRBV6-5; j_call: TRBJ1-6; cdr3_nt: TGTGCCAGCTGGAAGGAGAGGGGACCCCTCCACTTT; cdr3_aa: CASWKERGPLHF
d_call: -; cdr3_length: 16; clone_size: few; v_call: TRBV15; j_call: TRBJ2-1; cdr3_nt: TGTGCCACCAGCAGAGCGGCTGGCAGCTCCTACAATGAGCAGTTCTTT; cdr3_aa: CATSRAAGSSYNEQFF
d_call: -; cdr3_length: 16; clone_size: many; v_call: TRBV20-1; j_call: TRBJ1-5; cdr3_nt: TGCAGTGCTAGACGTCAATCCAGGGGATTTGATCAGCCCCAGCATTTT; cdr3_aa: CSARRQSRGFDQPQHF
d_call: TRBD1; cdr3_length: 15; clone_size: few; v_call: TRBV10-1; j_call: TRBJ1-1; cdr3_nt: TGCGCCAGCAGTGATTCCGGGACAGGGGGCACTGAAGCTTTCTTT; cdr3_aa: CASSDSGTGGTEAFF
d_call: -; cdr3_length: 11; clone_size: many; v_call: TRBV7-2; j_call: TRBJ2-7; cdr3_nt: TGTGCCAGCAGTTTGACCTACGAGCAGTACTTC; cdr3_aa: CASSLTYEQYF
d_call: TRBD2; cdr3_length: 14; clone_size: many; v_call: TRBV5-5; j_call: TRBJ2-1; cdr3_nt: TGTGCCAGCAGCCCCGCCTGGGGGGGCAATGAGCAGTTCTTC; cdr3_aa: CASSPAWGGNEQFF
d_call: TRBD1; cdr3_length: 14; clone_size: -; v_call: TRBV5-1; j_call: TRBJ2-1; cdr3_nt: TGCGCCAGCAGCTCGGGACAGCCTAACAATGAGCAGTTCTTC; cdr3_aa: CASSSGQPNNEQFF
d_call: TRBD1; cdr3_length: 15; clone_size: few; v_call: TRBV5-1; j_call: TRBJ1-1; cdr3_nt: TGCGCCAGCTGCATGGGGGACAGGATGAACACTGAAGCTTTCTTT; cdr3_aa: CASCMGDRMNTEAFF
d_call: -; cdr3_length: 13; clone_size: many; v_call: TRBV7-7; j_call: TRBJ2-5; cdr3_nt: TGTGCTAGCAGCTTAGCAGGGCGAGAGACCCAGTACTTC; cdr3_aa: CASSLAGRETQYF
d_call: TRBD2; cdr3_length: 15; clone_size: few; v_call: TRBV20-1; j_call: TRBJ2-2; cdr3_nt: TGCAGTGCCCGCTTGCGCGGGAGACTCACCGGGGAGCTGTTTTTT; cdr3_aa: CSARLRGRLTGELFF
d_call: TRBD1; cdr3_length: 14; clone_size: many; v_call: TRBV10-2; j_call: TRBJ2-1; cdr3_nt: TGCGCCAGCAGAGGCGGACAGGGGAACAATGAGCAGTTCTTC; cdr3_aa: CASRGGQGNNEQFF
d_call: -; cdr3_length: 14; clone_size: -; v_call: TRBV4-3; j_call: TRBJ2-5; cdr3_nt: TGCGCCAGCAGCCAAGATCTACAAGCAGAGACCCAGTACTTC; cdr3_aa: CASSQDLQAETQYF
d_call: TRBD1; cdr3_length: 15; clone_size: -; v_call: TRBV20-1; j_call: TRBJ2-5; cdr3_nt: TGCAGTGCTAGTTGGACAGGGGGTTCCCAAGAGACCCGGTACTTC; cdr3_aa: CSASWTGGSQETRYF
d_call: -; cdr3_length: 14; clone_size: many; v_call: TRBV25-1; j_call: TRBJ2-1; cdr3_nt: TGTGCCAGCAGTCATCCCGGGGCGCAGAATGAGCAGTTCTTC; cdr3_aa: CASSHPGAQNEQFF
d_call: -; cdr3_length: 12; clone_size: -; v_call: TRBV30; j_call: TRBJ2-1; cdr3_nt: TGTGCCTCGTTACTAGGGGGGAATGAGCAGTTCTTC; cdr3_aa: CASLLGGNEQFF
d_call: -; cdr3_length: 15; clone_size: -; v_call: TRBV28; j_call: TRBJ1-5; cdr3_nt: TGTGCCAGCAGTTTATGGCAGGGTGGCAATCAGCCCCAGCATTTT; cdr3_aa: CASSLWQGGNQPQHF
d_call: TRBD1; cdr3_length: 17; clone_size: -; v_call: TRBV20-1; j_call: TRBJ2-7; cdr3_nt: TGCAGTGCTAGAGATTGGGGGACAGGGTACCAAGGGTACGAGCAGTACTTC; cdr3_aa: CSARDWGTGYQGYEQYF
d_call: TRBD2; cdr3_length: 13; clone_size: -; v_call: TRBV9; j_call: TRBJ2-7; cdr3_nt: TGTGCCAGCAGCCCCGGGAGGGCGGACGAGCAGTACTTC; cdr3_aa: CASSPGRADEQYF
d_call: -; cdr3_length: 18; clone_size: -; v_call: TRBV6-6; j_call: TRBJ1-2; cdr3_nt: TGTGCCAGCAGTTACCTGGGCAGTACAGGACCTGCTGACTATGGCTACACCTTC; cdr3_aa: CASSYLGSTGPADYGYTF
d_call: -; cdr3_length: 15; clone_size: few; v_call: TRBV7-9; j_call: TRBJ2-2; cdr3_nt: TGTGCCAGCAGCTTAGAACTACGGTCCACCGGGGAGCTGTTTTTT; cdr3_aa: CASSLELRSTGELFF
d_call: TRBD2; cdr3_length: 15; clone_size: many; v_call: TRBV7-9; j_call: TRBJ2-1; cdr3_nt: TGTGCCAGCAGCTCGGGACTAGCGGGAGTCACTGAGCAGTTCTTC; cdr3_aa: CASSSGLAGVTEQFF
d_call: -; cdr3_length: 11; clone_size: few; v_call: TRBV20-1; j_call: TRBJ2-1; cdr3_nt: TGCAGTGTAAGACTAGATGATGAGCAGTTCTTC; cdr3_aa: CSVRLDDEQFF
d_call: -; cdr3_length: 14; clone_size: -; v_call: TRBV15; j_call: TRBJ1-1; cdr3_nt: TGTGCCACCAGCAGAGATGCGGGGGGATCTGAAGCTTTCTTT; cdr3_aa: CATSRDAGGSEAFF
d_call: TRBD1; cdr3_length: 15; clone_size: many; v_call: TRBV5-1; j_call: TRBJ2-3; cdr3_nt: TGCGCCAGCAGCCGGGGACAGGGGCCTGGAGATACGCAGTATTTT; cdr3_aa: CASSRGQGPGDTQYF
d_call: -; cdr3_length: 12; clone_size: few; v_call: TRBV2; j_call: TRBJ1-4; cdr3_nt: TGTGCCAGCAGTGTGGGGCGAGAAAAACTGTTTTTT; cdr3_aa: CASSVGREKLFF
d_call: -; cdr3_length: 12; clone_size: few; v_call: TRBV7-6; j_call: TRBJ2-5; cdr3_nt: TGTGCCAGCAGCTTATGGCGCGAGACCCAGTACTTC; cdr3_aa: CASSLWRETQYF
d_call: -; cdr3_length: 14; clone_size: few; v_call: TRBV7-2; j_call: TRBJ2-5; cdr3_nt: TGTGCCAGCAGCCCTCGGGCGCTAGGGGAGACCCAGTACTTC; cdr3_aa: CASSPRALGETQYF
d_call: -; cdr3_length: 16; clone_size: many; v_call: TRBV20-1; j_call: TRBJ2-5; cdr3_nt: TGCAGTGCTAGAGATATGAGGCGGGGCGTGAGGGAGACCCAGTACTTC; cdr3_aa: CSARDMRRGVRETQYF
d_call: -; cdr3_length: 16; clone_size: few; v_call: TRBV5-1; j_call: TRBJ2-3; cdr3_nt: TGCGCCAGCAGCTTGTTACCTCTGCGAGGGGAAGATACGCAGTATTTT; cdr3_aa: CASSLLPLRGEDTQYF
d_call: TRBD2; cdr3_length: 17; clone_size: -; v_call: TRBV4-1; j_call: TRBJ2-2; cdr3_nt: TGCGCCAGCGGCCAAGGGAGGGCTAGCGGGACAGCCGGGGAACTGTTTTTT; cdr3_aa: CASGQGRASGTAGELFF
d_call: TRBD1; cdr3_length: 13; clone_size: many; v_call: TRBV12-3/TRBV12-4; j_call: TRBJ1-2; cdr3_nt: TGTGCCAGCAGCCCTCAGGGGGAACAAGGCTACACCTTC; cdr3_aa: CASSPQGEQGYTF
d_call: -; cdr3_length: 14; clone_size: many; v_call: TRBV9; j_call: TRBJ1-2; cdr3_nt: TGTGCCAGCAGCGTTGGCCAGGGGAACTATGGCTACACCTTC; cdr3_aa: CASSVGQGNYGYTF
d_call: TRBD1; cdr3_length: 17; clone_size: -; v_call: TRBV5-1; j_call: TRBJ2-2; cdr3_nt: TGCGCCAGCAGCTTGGTTCTCTACAGGGGAAGCACCGGGGAGCTGTTTTTT; cdr3_aa: CASSLVLYRGSTGELFF
d_call: -; cdr3_length: 15; clone_size: many; v_call: TRBV6-5; j_call: TRBJ2-2; cdr3_nt: TGTGCCAGCAGTACTCGGACCCGGTCCACCGGGGAGCTGTTTTTT; cdr3_aa: CASSTRTRSTGELFF
d_call: -; cdr3_length: 19; clone_size: many; v_call: TRBV10-3; j_call: TRBJ2-7; cdr3_nt: TGTGCCATCAGTGAGTCGGAGAGGCAGGGTGTTTTCCCTTCCTACGAGCAGTACTTC; cdr3_aa: CAISESERQGVFPSYEQYF
d_call: TRBD2; cdr3_length: 15; clone_size: -; v_call: TRBV2; j_call: TRBJ2-2; cdr3_nt: TGTGCCAGCAGTGAAAGAGGCGGGAGGCCCGGGGAGCTGTTTTTT; cdr3_aa: CASSERGGRPGELFF
d_call: -; cdr3_length: 14; clone_size: few; v_call: TRBV9; j_call: TRBJ2-7; cdr3_nt: TGTGCCAGCTCCCTCTTCGGGGTCCCCTCAGAGCAGTACTTC; cdr3_aa: CASSLFGVPSEQYF
d_call: TRBD2; cdr3_length: 15; clone_size: -; v_call: TRBV7-9; j_call: TRBJ2-1; cdr3_nt: TGTGCCAGCAGCTTAACTAGCGGGAGCGGCAATGAGCAGTTCTTC; cdr3_aa: CASSLTSGSGNEQFF
d_call: -; cdr3_length: 16; clone_size: -; v_call: TRBV7-9; j_call: TRBJ1-2; cdr3_nt: TGTGCCAGCAGCCCCGTCCGCGGAAGGCGCGGCTATGGCTACACCTTC; cdr3_aa: CASSPVRGRRGYGYTF
d_call: TRBD1; cdr3_length: 14; clone_size: many; v_call: TRBV12-3/TRBV12-4; j_call: TRBJ1-5; cdr3_nt: TGTGCCAGCAGCCCCGACAGGGAAGGTCAGCCCCAGCATTTT; cdr3_aa: CASSPDREGQPQHF
d_call: TRBD1; cdr3_length: 16; clone_size: -; v_call: TRBV5-6; j_call: TRBJ1-2; cdr3_nt: TGTGCCAGCAGCTTGGTAACGCCACAGGGGGGCTATGGCTACACCTTC; cdr3_aa: CASSLVTPQGGYGYTF
d_call: TRBD1; cdr3_length: 15; clone_size: -; v_call: TRBV6-1; j_call: TRBJ2-3; cdr3_nt: TGTGCCAGCAGTGTAAGGGACAGGGGTAGAGATACGCAGTATTTT; cdr3_aa: CASSVRDRGRDTQYF
d_call: -; cdr3_length: 14; clone_size: few; v_call: TRBV29-1; j_call: TRBJ1-1; cdr3_nt: TGCAGCGTTGGTAGGGGGGGTCTGAACACTGAAGCTTTCTTT; cdr3_aa: CSVGRGGLNTEAFF